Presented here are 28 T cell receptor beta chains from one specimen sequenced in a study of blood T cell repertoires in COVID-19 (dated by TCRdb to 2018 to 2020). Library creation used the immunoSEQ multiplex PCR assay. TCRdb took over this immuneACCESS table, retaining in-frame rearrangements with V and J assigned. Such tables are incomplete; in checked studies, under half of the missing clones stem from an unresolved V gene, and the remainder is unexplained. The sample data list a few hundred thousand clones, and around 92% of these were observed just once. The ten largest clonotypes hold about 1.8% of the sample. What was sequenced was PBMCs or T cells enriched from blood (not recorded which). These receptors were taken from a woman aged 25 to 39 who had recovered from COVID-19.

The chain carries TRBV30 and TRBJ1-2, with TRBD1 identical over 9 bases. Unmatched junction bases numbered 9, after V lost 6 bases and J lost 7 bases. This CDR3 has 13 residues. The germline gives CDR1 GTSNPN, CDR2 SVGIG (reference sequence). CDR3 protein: CACWDRVNVGYTF. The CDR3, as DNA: TGTGCCTGTTGGGACAGGGTCAATGTTGGCTACACCTTC. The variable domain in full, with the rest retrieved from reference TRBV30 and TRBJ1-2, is SQTIHQWPATLVQPVGSPLSLECTVEGTSNPNLYWYRQAAGRGLQLLFYSVGIGQISSEVPQNLSASRPQDRQFILSSKKLLLSDSGFYLCACWDRVNVGYTFGSGTRLTVV.

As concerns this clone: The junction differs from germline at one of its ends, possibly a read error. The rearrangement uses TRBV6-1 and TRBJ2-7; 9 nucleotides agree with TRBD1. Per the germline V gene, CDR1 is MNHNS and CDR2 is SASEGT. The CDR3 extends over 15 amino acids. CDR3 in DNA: TGTGCCAGCAGTGACCCCGGGACAGGGTCCTCTTCGCGGGACTTC. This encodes CASSDPGTGSSSRDF.

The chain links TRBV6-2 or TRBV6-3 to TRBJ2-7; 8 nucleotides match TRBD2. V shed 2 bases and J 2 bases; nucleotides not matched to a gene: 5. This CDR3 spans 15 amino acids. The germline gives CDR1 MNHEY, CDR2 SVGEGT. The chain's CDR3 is CASSYSTSGPYEQYF. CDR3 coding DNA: TGTGCCAGCAGTTACAGCACTAGCGGCCCCTACGAGCAGTACTTC.

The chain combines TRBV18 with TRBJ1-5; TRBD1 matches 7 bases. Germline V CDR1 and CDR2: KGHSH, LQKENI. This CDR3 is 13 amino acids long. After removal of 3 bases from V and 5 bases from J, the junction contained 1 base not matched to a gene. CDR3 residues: CASSPDRDQPQHF. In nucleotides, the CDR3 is TGTGCCAGCTCACCCGACAGGGATCAGCCCCAGCATTTT.

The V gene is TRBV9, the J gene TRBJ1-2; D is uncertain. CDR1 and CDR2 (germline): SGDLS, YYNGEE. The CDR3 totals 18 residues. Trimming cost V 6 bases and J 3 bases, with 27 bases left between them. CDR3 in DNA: TGTGCCAGCATGCGTCGGGTCCCGAAGGCTTGCGGCCACTATGGCTACACCTTC. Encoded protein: CASMRRVPKACGHYGYTF.

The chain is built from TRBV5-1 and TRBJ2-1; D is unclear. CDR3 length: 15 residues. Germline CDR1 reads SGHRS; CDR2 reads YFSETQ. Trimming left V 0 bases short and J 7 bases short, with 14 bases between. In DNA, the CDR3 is TGCGCCAGCAGCTTGGGACCAGTCAGAGCGAATGAGCAGTTCTTC. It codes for CASSLGPVRANEQFF.

The chain's CDR3 is CASTLPGPHYGYTF. Written as DNA, the CDR3 is TGTGCCAGCACCCTCCCAGGGCCTCACTATGGCTACACCTTC. V usage is TRBV28 and J usage is TRBJ1-2; D may be TRBD1 (5 bases). The germline CDR1 and CDR2 sequences are MDHEN and SYDVKM. This CDR3 has 14 residues. V was cut by 7 bases and J by 3 bases, with 15 bases left in between.

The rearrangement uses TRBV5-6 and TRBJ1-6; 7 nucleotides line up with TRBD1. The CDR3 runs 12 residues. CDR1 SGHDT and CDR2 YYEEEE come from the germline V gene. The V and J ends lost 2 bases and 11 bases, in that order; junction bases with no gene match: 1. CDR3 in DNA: TGTGCCAGCAGCTTACAGGGGCCACCCCTCCACTTT. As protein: CASSLQGPPLHF.

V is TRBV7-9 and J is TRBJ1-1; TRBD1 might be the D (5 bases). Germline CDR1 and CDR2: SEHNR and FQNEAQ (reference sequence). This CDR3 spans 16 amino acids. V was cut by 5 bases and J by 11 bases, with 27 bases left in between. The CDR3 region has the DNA TGTGCCAGCAGCCCACCGCCACAGGAGACTCTCTCTAAGGCTTTCTTT. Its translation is CASSPPPQETLSKAFF.

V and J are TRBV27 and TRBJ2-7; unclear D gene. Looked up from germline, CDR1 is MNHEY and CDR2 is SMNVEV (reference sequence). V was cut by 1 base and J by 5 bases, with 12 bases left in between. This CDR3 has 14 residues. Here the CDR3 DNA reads TGTGCCAGCAGTTTATTTTCCCGAGCCAACGAGCAGTACTTC. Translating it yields CASSLFSRANEQYF.

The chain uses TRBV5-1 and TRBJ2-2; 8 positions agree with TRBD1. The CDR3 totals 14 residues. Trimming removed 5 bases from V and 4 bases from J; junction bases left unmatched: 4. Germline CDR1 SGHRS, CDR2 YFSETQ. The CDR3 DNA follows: TGCGCCAGCAGAGGACAGGGAGTCACCGGGGAGCTGTTTTTT. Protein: CASRGQGVTGELFF.

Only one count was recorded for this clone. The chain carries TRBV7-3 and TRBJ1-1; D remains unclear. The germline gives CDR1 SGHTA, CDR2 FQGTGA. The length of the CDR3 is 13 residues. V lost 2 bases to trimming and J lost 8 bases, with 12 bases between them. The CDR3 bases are TGTGCCAGCAGCTTATCCACGAGAGGGGAAGCTTTCTTT. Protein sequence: CASSLSTRGEAFF.

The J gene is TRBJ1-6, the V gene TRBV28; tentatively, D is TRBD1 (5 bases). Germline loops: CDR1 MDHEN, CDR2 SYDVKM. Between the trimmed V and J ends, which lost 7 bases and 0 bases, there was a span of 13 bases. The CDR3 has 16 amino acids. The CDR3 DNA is TGTGCCAGCACGCCGGGGGGGGGCTCCTATAATTCACCCCTCCACTTT. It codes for CASTPGGGSYNSPLHF. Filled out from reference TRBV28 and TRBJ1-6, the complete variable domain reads DVKVTQSSRYLVKRTGEKVFLECVQDMDHENMFWYRQDPGLGLRLIYFSYDVKMKEKGDIPEGYSVSREKKERFSLILESASTNQTSMYLCASTPGGGSYNSPLHFGNGTRLTVT.

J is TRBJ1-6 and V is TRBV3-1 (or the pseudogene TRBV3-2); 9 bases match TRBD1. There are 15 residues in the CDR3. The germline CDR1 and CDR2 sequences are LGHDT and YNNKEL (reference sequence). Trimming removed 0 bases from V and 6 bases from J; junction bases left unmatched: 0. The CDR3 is CASSQEDRGNSPLHF. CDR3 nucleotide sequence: TGTGCCAGCAGCCAAGAGGACAGGGGTAATTCACCCCTCCACTTT.

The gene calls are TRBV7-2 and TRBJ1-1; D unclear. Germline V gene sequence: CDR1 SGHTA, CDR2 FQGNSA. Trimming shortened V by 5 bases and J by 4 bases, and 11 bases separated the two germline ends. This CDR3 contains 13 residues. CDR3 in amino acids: CASSHSPSTEAFF. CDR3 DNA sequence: TGTGCCAGCAGCCACTCACCGAGCACTGAAGCTTTCTTT.

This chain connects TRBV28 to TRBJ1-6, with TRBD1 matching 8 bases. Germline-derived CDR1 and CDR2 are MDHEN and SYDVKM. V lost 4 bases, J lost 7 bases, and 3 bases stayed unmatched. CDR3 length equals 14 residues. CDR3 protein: CASSYTGGNSPLHF. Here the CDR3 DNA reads TGTGCCAGCAGTTACACAGGGGGAAATTCACCCCTCCACTTT.

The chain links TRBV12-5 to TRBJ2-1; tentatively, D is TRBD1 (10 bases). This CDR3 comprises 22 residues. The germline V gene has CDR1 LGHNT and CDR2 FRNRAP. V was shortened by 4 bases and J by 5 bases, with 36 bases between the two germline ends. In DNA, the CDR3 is TGTGCTAGTGGTTCGGGACCGCGGACAGGGGGGCTACCTAGCGGGGTCAACAATGAGCAGTTCTTC. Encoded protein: CASGSGPRTGGLPSGVNNEQFF. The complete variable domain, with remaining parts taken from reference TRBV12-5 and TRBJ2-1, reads DARVTQTPRHKVTEMGQEVTMRCQPILGHNTVFWYRQTMMQGLELLAYFRNRAPLDDSGMPKDRFSAEMPDATLATLKIQPSEPRDSAVYFCASGSGPRTGGLPSGVNNEQFFGPGTRLTVL.

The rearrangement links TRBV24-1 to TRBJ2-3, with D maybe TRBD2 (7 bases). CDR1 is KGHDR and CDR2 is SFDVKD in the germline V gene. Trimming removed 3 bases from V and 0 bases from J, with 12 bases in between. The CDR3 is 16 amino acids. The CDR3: CATSDRKGGSTDTQYF. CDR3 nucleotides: TGTGCCACCAGTGATAGGAAGGGGGGGAGCACAGATACGCAGTATTTT.

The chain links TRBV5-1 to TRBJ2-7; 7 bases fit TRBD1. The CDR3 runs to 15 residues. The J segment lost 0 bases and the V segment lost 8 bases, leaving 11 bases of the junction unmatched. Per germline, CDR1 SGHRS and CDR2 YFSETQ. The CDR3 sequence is CASTGQGVFSYEQYF. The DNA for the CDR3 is TGCGCCAGTACGGGCCAGGGGGTTTTCTCCTACGAGCAGTACTTC. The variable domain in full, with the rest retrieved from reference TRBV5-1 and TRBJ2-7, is KAGVTQTPRYLIKTRGQQVTLSCSPISGHRSVSWYQQTPGQGLQFLFEYFSETQRNKGNFPGRFSGRQFSNSRSEMNVSTLELGDSALYLCASTGQGVFSYEQYFGPGTRLTVT.

The CDR3 region has the DNA TGTGCCAGCAGCTTGCAAGGACTAGGAGGGGAGACCCAGTACTTC. Translating gives CASSLQGLGGETQYF. V usage is TRBV5-6 and J usage is TRBJ2-5, with 7 nucleotides matching TRBD2. CDR1 SGHDT and CDR2 YYEEEE come from the germline V gene. Trimming took 1 base from V and 5 from J; bases not matched to a gene: 8. The CDR3 extends over 15 amino acids.

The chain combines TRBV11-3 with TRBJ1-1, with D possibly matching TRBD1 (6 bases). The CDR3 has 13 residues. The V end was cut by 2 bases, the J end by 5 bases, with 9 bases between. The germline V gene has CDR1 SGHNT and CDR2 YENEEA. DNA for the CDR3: TGTGCCAGCAGCTTAAGGGGGAAGACTGAAGCTTTCTTT. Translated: CASSLRGKTEAFF.

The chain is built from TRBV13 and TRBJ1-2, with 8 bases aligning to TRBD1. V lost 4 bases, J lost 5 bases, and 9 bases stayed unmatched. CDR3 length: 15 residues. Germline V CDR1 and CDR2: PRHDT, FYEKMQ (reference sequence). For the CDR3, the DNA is TGTGCCAGCAGCTCGATGGACAGGGAATCGTATGGCTACACCTTC. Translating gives CASSSMDRESYGYTF. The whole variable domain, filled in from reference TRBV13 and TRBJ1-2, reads AAGVIQSPRHLIKEKRETATLKCYPIPRHDTVYWYQQGPGQDPQFLISFYEKMQSDKGSIPDRFSAQQFSDYHSELNMSSLELGDSALYFCASSSMDRESYGYTFGSGTRLTVV.

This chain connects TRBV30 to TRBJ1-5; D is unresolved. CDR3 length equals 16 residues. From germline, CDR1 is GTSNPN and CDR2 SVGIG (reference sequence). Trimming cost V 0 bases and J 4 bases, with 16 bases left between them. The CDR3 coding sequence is TGTGCCTGGAGTGTCGGGATAAGGAGCGGGAATCAGCCCCAGCATTTT. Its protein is CAWSVGIRSGNQPQHF.

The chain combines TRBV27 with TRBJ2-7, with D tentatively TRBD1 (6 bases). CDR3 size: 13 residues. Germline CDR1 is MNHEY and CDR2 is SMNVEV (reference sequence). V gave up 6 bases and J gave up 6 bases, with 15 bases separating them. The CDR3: CASSTGFRGEQYF. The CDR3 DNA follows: TGTGCCAGCAGCACAGGGTTTCGTGGCGAGCAGTACTTC.

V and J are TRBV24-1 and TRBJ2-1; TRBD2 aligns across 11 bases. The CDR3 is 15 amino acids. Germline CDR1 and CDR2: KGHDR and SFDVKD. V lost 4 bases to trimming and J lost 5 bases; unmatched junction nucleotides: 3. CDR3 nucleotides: TGTGCCACCAGTGACAGACTAGCGGGGAACAATGAGCAGTTCTTC. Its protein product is CATSDRLAGNNEQFF.

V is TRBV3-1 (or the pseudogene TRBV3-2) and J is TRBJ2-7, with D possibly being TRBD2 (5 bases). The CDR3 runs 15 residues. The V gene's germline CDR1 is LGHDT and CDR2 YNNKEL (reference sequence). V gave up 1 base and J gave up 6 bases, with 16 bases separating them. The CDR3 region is CASSQGRGLHSEQYF. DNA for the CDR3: TGTGCCAGCAGCCAAGGGAGAGGACTCCACTCCGAGCAGTACTTC.

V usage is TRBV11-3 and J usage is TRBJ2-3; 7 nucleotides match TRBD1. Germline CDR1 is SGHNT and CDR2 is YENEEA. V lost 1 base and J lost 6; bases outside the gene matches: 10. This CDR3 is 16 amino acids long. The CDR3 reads CASSLAGTDPFDTQYF. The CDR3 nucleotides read TGTGCCAGCAGCTTAGCAGGGACAGATCCATTTGATACGCAGTATTTT.

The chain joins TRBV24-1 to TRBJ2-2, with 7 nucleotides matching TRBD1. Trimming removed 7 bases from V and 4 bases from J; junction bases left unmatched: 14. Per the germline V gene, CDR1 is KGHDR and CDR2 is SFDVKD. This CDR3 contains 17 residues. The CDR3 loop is CATSPSSAGGITGELFF. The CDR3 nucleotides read TGTGCCACCAGCCCTTCCTCGGCAGGGGGTATCACCGGGGAGCTGTTTTTT.